These T cell receptor beta chains were read from a single sample in a study of blood T cell repertoires in COVID-19. Profiling relied on immunoSEQ multiplex PCR, and the TCRdb table lists in-frame clones only, not all of them. The sample yields more than 65,000 clones, roughly 80% seen once. Sequencing input: peripheral blood. These receptors originate from an elderly woman with acute or convalescent COVID-19. Both conserved end residues are part of each CDR3. The D gene is left open where the match is weak. Not all rows give a size; the values are once, few, many and, for expanded clones, a class.

D,size,V,J,DNA,CDR3
-,-,TRBV24-1,TRBJ2-6,TGTGCCACCAGTGAAACAGGTTCAGGGGCCAACGTCCTGACTTTC,CATSETGSGANVLTF
-,-,TRBV12-3/TRBV12-4,TRBJ2-5,TGTGCCAGCAGTAAACAGGGGGGGGAGACCCAGTACTTC,CASSKQGGETQYF
TRBD2,once,TRBV24-1,TRBJ2-3,TGTGCCACCAGTGATATCGGTCCCCTAGCGGGGGCAGATACGCAGTATTTT,CATSDIGPLAGADTQYF
-,-,TRBV11-2,TRBJ1-1,TGTGCCAGCAGACCGGCCGGGTTGAACACTGAAGCTTTCTTT,CASRPAGLNTEAFF
TRBD2,few,TRBV7-9,TRBJ2-3,TGTGCCAGCAGCATGACTAGCGGGAAGGATACGCAGTATTTT,CASSMTSGKDTQYF
TRBD2,-,TRBV7-9,TRBJ2-1,TGTGCCAGCAGCTTAGTGGGAGGGCCAAATGAGCAGTTCTTC,CASSLVGGPNEQFF
TRBD2,-,TRBV7-2,TRBJ2-1,TGTGCCAGCAGCTTAGCGGGTAGCGGGGGTTTTAATGAGCAGTTCTTC,CASSLAGSGGFNEQFF
TRBD2,-,TRBV2,TRBJ2-1,TGTGCCAGCAGACCACTAGCGGTGATCTACAATGAGCAGTTCTTC,CASRPLAVIYNEQFF
-,-,TRBV2,TRBJ2-1,TGTGCCAGCAGTGGGGCGGGGGCCACGGGCAATGAGCAGTTCTTC,CASSGAGATGNEQFF
TRBD2,-,TRBV6-4,TRBJ2-1,TGTGCCAGCAGTCCCCAGGGACTAGCGAGCTACAATGAGCAGTTCTTC,CASSPQGLASYNEQFF
TRBD1,-,TRBV7-6,TRBJ2-1,TGTGCCAGCAGAACAGGGGGCTCCTACAATGAGCAGTTCTTC,CASRTGGSYNEQFF
-,-,TRBV11-1,TRBJ2-2,TGTGCCAGCAGCCTCGGGACTTCGAACACCGGGGAGCTGTTTTTT,CASSLGTSNTGELFF
-,-,TRBV27,TRBJ2-7,TGTGCCAGCAGTTTATACGCAGGGGGGCCCTACGAGCAGTACTTC,CASSLYAGGPYEQYF
-,-,TRBV6-5,TRBJ2-1,TGTGCCAGCATCGGGACATTGCCGGGAGAGCAGTTCTTC,CASIGTLPGEQFF
-,few,TRBV6-5,TRBJ1-1,TGTGCCAGCAGTCCGACAGGATTAAACACTGAAGCTTTCTTT,CASSPTGLNTEAFF
TRBD1,once,TRBV7-2,TRBJ1-2,TGTGCCAGCACGCCCGGACAGGCTAACTATGGCTACACCTTC,CASTPGQANYGYTF
-,once,TRBV18,TRBJ1-1,TGTGCCAGCTCACCAAGACAGGAAGGGAACACTGAAGCTTTCTTT,CASSPRQEGNTEAFF
-,-,TRBV19,TRBJ1-5,TGTGCCAGTAGTATCGGTCTGGGCAATCAGCCCCAGCATTTT,CASSIGLGNQPQHF
-,-,TRBV4-1,TRBJ2-7,TGCGCCAGCAGCCAAGTACTTGATTACTACGAGCAGTACTTC,CASSQVLDYYEQYF
-,-,TRBV10-1,TRBJ1-5,TGCGCCAGCCCCCGGGGACTTTCTCTTAAGCCCCAGCATTTT,CASPRGLSLKPQHF
-,-,TRBV29-1,TRBJ2-2,TGCAGCGGTCGAGAGACCGGGGAGCTGTTTTTT,CSGRETGELFF
TRBD1,few,TRBV5-1,TRBJ1-2,TGCGCCAGCAGCTTGGTTTCAGGGGGATTAGGAGGCTACACCTTC,CASSLVSGGLGGYTF
TRBD2,few,TRBV11-3,TRBJ2-2,TGTGCCAGCAGCTCCATAGCGGGAGAAGGTACCGGGGAGCTGTTTTTT,CASSSIAGEGTGELFF
-,-,TRBV28,TRBJ1-5,TGTGCCAGCAGTCCAATCCCCCCGGGAAGATCCAATCAGCCCCAGCATTTT,CASSPIPPGRSNQPQHF
TRBD2,-,TRBV25-1,TRBJ2-7,TGTGCCAGCAGTTCCAGGACTAGCTCGGGCGAGCAGTACTTC,CASSSRTSSGEQYF
-,-,TRBV28,TRBJ2-7,TGTGCCAGCAGGACCGGGAGACACGAGCAGTACTTC,CASRTGRHEQYF
TRBD1,few,TRBV2,TRBJ2-2,TGTGCCAGCAATAGACAGGGTTCCGGGGAGCTGTTTTTT,CASNRQGSGELFF
TRBD1,once,TRBV28,TRBJ2-1,TGTGCCAGCAGTTATCGGACAGGGTGGGGCGATGAGCAGTTCTTC,CASSYRTGWGDEQFF
TRBD2,-,TRBV4-1,TRBJ2-1,TGCGCCAGCAGCCGGGGACTAGGGGAGCAGTTCTTC,CASSRGLGEQFF
-,-,TRBV19,TRBJ1-2,TGTGCCAGTAGTATAACCTGGGGAGGAAACTATGGCTACACCTTC,CASSITWGGNYGYTF
-,few,TRBV3-1/TRBV3-2,TRBJ2-7,TGTGCCAGCATGTTGTCTATGGGGGCAGGAGAGCAGTACTTC,CASMLSMGAGEQYF
TRBD2,-,TRBV5-4,TRBJ2-1,TGTGCCAGCAGCTTGACGATTCGGACTAGCGGGAGAGATGAGCAGTTCTTC,CASSLTIRTSGRDEQFF
TRBD1,-,TRBV4-1,TRBJ1-2,TGCGCCAGCAGCCCCGGGACAGGGGTTTATGGCTACACCTTC,CASSPGTGVYGYTF
-,-,TRBV6-5,TRBJ1-3,TGTGCCAGCAGGCCTTCAGGTTCTGGAAACACCATATATTTT,CASRPSGSGNTIYF
TRBD1,-,TRBV9,TRBJ1-2,TGTGCCAGCAGCGTAGGGGACAGGGGTGATAACTATGGCTACACCTTC,CASSVGDRGDNYGYTF
-,-,TRBV11-2,TRBJ2-7,TGTGCCAGCAGCTTAGCCCGCGGGACTTCATACGAGCAGTACTTC,CASSLARGTSYEQYF